This T cell receptor (beta chain) was found in a study of PD-L1 blockade in urothelial cancer. Study-wide background: Patients started atezolizumab around 2014, 1,200 mg intravenously every 3 weeks.

Each PCR contained spiked-in synthetic TCR analog templates. Using immunoSEQ multiplex PCR, the repertoire was profiled, and TCRdb retains in-frame clones only, with some absent. The sample contains some 23,000 clones, more than 70% of which appear only once. Whole-study results and caveats: It was durable-benefit patients whose tumor-associated blood clones expanded more at 3 weeks.

A note on this clone: The target antigen is unknown.

Regarding time point: peripheral blood 6 weeks after treatment start. All patients carried locally advanced or metastatic urothelial carcinoma. The CDR3 loop spans 15 amino acids. V was trimmed by 0 bases and J by 10 bases, leaving 16 bases between them. Germline CDR1 SGHNT, CDR2 YYREEE (reference sequence). The chain employs TRBV5-4 and TRBJ1-4; no firm D call. The receptor was isolated from a man between 65 and 80 years old with urothelial cancer. The sequencing used PBMCs, collected around atezolizumab (anti-PD-L1) treatment. The CDR3 sequence is CASSLGASSPGKLFF. In DNA, the CDR3 is TGTGCCAGCAGCTTGGGCGCTTCTTCCCCGGGAAAACTGTTTTTT.